Listed below are T cell receptor beta chains from one sample, sequenced in a study of shared clonotypes between healthy human individuals. Repertoires were generated with immunoSEQ multiplex PCR, while TCRdb's copy carries only in-frame clones and drops some. The sample includes some 2,000,000 clones, nearly 97% of them seen just once. The sample taken for sequencing was naive CD4+ T cells sorted from blood. These receptors were taken from a man younger than 30 in good health. CDR3s include the opening cysteine and the closing phenylalanine or tryptophan. The D gene is left open where the match is weak. Clone size is shown for a subset of rows, as once, few, many or a class of expanded clone.

D gene	V gene	clone size	J gene	CDR3 DNA	CDR3 protein
NA	TRBV27	NA	TRBJ2-5	TGTGCCAGCAGACTCGGTGGAGCATACGAGACCCAGTACTTC	CASRLGGAYETQYF
NA	TRBV15	NA	TRBJ1-6	TGTGCCACCAGCAGAGATCATTACGGGACCAATTCACCCCTCCACTTT	CATSRDHYGTNSPLHF
TRBD1	TRBV18	NA	TRBJ1-4	TGTGCCAGCTCAAACGGACAGGGGGCGAATGAAAAACTGTTTTTT	CASSNGQGANEKLFF
TRBD1	TRBV7-9	NA	TRBJ1-2	TGTGCCAGCAGCTCGACAGGGCCCTATGGCTACACCTTC	CASSSTGPYGYTF
TRBD2	TRBV29-1	once	TRBJ2-7	TGCAGCGTTGTTGGCCGGGAGGGCGTCCACGAGCAGTACTTC	CSVVGREGVHEQYF
NA	TRBV28	NA	TRBJ1-6	TGTGCCAGCAGTAACGGGTATAATTCACCCCTCCACTTT	CASSNGYNSPLHF
NA	TRBV6-6	NA	TRBJ2-1	TGTGCCAGCAGTTACCAGGGCGGGGCCTACAATGAGCAGTTCTTC	CASSYQGGAYNEQFF
NA	TRBV18	NA	TRBJ1-1	TGTGCCAGCTCACCACAGGGGAGTTTTATGAACACTGAAGCTTTCTTT	CASSPQGSFMNTEAFF
TRBD1	TRBV5-6	NA	TRBJ2-7	TGTGCCAGCAGCCGTTACGGACAGGTTTACGAGCAGTACTTC	CASSRYGQVYEQYF
TRBD2	TRBV5-1	NA	TRBJ2-3	TGCGCCAGCAGCTTGGCAGCGGGAGGGACAATCAGCACAGATACGCAGTATTTT	CASSLAAGGTISTDTQYF
NA	TRBV5-6	NA	TRBJ1-1	TGTGCCAGCAGCCTCAACTTCCCGGGGTCAAACACTGAAGCTTTCTTT	CASSLNFPGSNTEAFF
NA	TRBV2	NA	TRBJ1-6	TGTGCCAGCAGCCCGGACAGTATCAATTCACCCCTCCACTTT	CASSPDSINSPLHF
TRBD1	TRBV5-8	NA	TRBJ2-5	TGTGCCAGCAGCGGCCTGGACAGGGGCAGTGAGACCCAGTACTTC	CASSGLDRGSETQYF
NA	TRBV25-1	NA	TRBJ1-2	TGTGCCAGCAGCCCTCGGGGATGGGGCGCCTATGGCTACACCTTC	CASSPRGWGAYGYTF
NA	TRBV18	NA	TRBJ1-5	TGTGCCAGCTCACCAGCTGACGTGGCCCAGCATTTT	CASSPADVAQHF
TRBD2	TRBV25-1	NA	TRBJ2-3	TGTGCCAGCCGCCGGACTAGCGGGAGTTTCACAGATACGCAGTATTTT	CASRRTSGSFTDTQYF
TRBD1	TRBV28	NA	TRBJ2-7	TGTGCCAGCAGAGAACAGGGGGCAGATCCCTACGAGCAGTACTTC	CASREQGADPYEQYF
TRBD1	TRBV4-1	NA	TRBJ2-3	TGCGCCAGCAGCCAAGACGGGACAGGTGCAGATACGCAGTATTTT	CASSQDGTGADTQYF
TRBD1	TRBV19	NA	TRBJ2-3	TGTGCCAGTAGTCCCGCCGGGACAGGGAGAACAGATACGCAGTATTTT	CASSPAGTGRTDTQYF
TRBD2	TRBV9	NA	TRBJ2-2	TGTGCCAGCAGCGGACTAGCGCTCCCTCTCCACGGGGAGCTGTTTTTT	CASSGLALPLHGELFF
TRBD1	TRBV2	NA	TRBJ1-1	TGTGCCAGCAGTGGACAGGGCAACACTGAAGCTTTCTTT	CASSGQGNTEAFF
NA	TRBV9	NA	TRBJ2-2	TGTGCCAGCAGCTCCCCCCGAGGGGAGCTGTTTTTT	CASSSPRGELFF
TRBD1	TRBV2	NA	TRBJ2-4	TGTGCCAGCAGTCCGGGACAGGGGTCCAAAAACATTCAGTACTTC	CASSPGQGSKNIQYF
NA	TRBV21-1	NA	TRBJ1-6	TGTGCCAGCAGCCATGGAGTTAATTCACCCCTCCACTTT	CASSHGVNSPLHF
NA	TRBV7-2	NA	TRBJ2-7	TGTGCCAGCAGCCCGGGGGATGCATCCCCGATCCACGAGCAGTACTTC	CASSPGDASPIHEQYF
NA	TRBV10-1	NA	TRBJ1-1	TGCGCCAGCAGTGACCCAGGGACCACCGGTTCGGAAGCTTTCTTT	CASSDPGTTGSEAFF
NA	TRBV5-1	once	TRBJ2-2	TGCGCCAGCAGCTTTCTCGACGGAAACACCGGGGAGCTGTTTTTT	CASSFLDGNTGELFF
NA	TRBV4-3	NA	TRBJ2-7	TGCGCCAGCAGCCAGGCGGTTGGGGAGAGCTACGAGCAGTACTTC	CASSQAVGESYEQYF
NA	TRBV10-2	NA	TRBJ2-5	TGCGCCAGCAGTGGGCAACAGTGGTACCAAGAGACCCAGTACTTC	CASSGQQWYQETQYF
TRBD2	TRBV2	NA	TRBJ2-1	TGTGCCAGCAGTGAAGCAGGAACTAGCGGCAGTGAGCAGTTCTTC	CASSEAGTSGSEQFF
NA	TRBV11-2	NA	TRBJ2-5	TGTGCCAGCAGCGGGGACCCTGGGACCTTGAAGACCCAGTACTTC	CASSGDPGTLKTQYF